In this sample, the clone carrying this T cell receptor beta chain turned up a few times. Its antigen remains unknown. This sample is part of a study of blood T cells in healthy people across ages. Findings of the study overall: Correlation between TCR beta diversity and naive T cell percentage was strong. Getting older went along with TCR beta diversity per million T cells dropping roughly linearly. Underestimates were what the diversity estimates from one million T cells were considered to be.

Together with a sample-barcoded 5' primer, a J-beta primer mix was included in a second PCR lasting roughly 6 to 12 cycles. TCRdb passed the 5' RACE reads through MiXCR, listing each CDR3 protein once. The sample yields 1.8 million or so distinct CDR3 sequences, roughly 43% seen once. Trimming removed 2 bases at V and 7 bases at J, with 14 bases between. Germline values: CDR1 MGHRA, CDR2 YSYEKL. The CDR3 consists of 14 residues. This clonotype was obtained from a human donor in good health. The chain employs TRBV4-1 and TRBJ1-1; D ambiguous. The specimen sequenced was blood. In DNA form, the CDR3 reads TGCGCCAGCAGCCAAAGTCTCGGCGGGTATGAAGCTTTCTTT. Amino acid sequence: CASSQSLGGYEAFF.